Shown below are 18 T cell receptor beta chains from a single sample sequenced in a study of cytomegalovirus exposure and HLA in healthy donors. The PCR was carried out with 60 Vbeta primers and 13 Jbeta primers. The protocol was immunoSEQ multiplex PCR, while the TCRdb copy is restricted to in-frame clones and leaves out a portion. The data contain some 140,000 clones, over 75% of them seen just once; the ten biggest clones take up 8.8%. Sequencing used PBMCs. The receptors stem from a woman aged 45 to 65 in good health and CMV-seropositive.

The chain combines TRBV5-4 with TRBJ2-3; 7 bases align to TRBD2. Germline CDR1 is SGHNT and CDR2 is YYREEE (reference sequence). The CDR3 has 14 residues. Unmatched junction bases numbered 7, after V lost 4 bases and J lost 5 bases. The CDR3 nucleotides are TGTGCCAGCAGCCCTAGGGAGGGAGAAGATACGCAGTATTTT. Amino acid sequence: CASSPREGEDTQYF.

This chain uses TRBV6-5 with TRBJ1-2, with a weak D call TRBD1 (6 bases). Germline lookup yields CDR1 MNHEY and CDR2 SVGAGI. This CDR3 spans 12 amino acids. Trimming left V 8 bases short and J 8 bases short, with 15 bases between. The CDR3 nucleotides are TGTGCCAGCGTCAACAGGGCAGCGGGCTACACCTTC. Translated: CASVNRAAGYTF.

CDR3 residues: CASSRARQGSTEAFF. CDR3 DNA: TGCGCCAGCAGCCGGGCCCGACAGGGAAGCACTGAAGCTTTCTTT. The gene calls are TRBV5-1 and TRBJ1-1, with 7 bases that match TRBD1. The CDR3 extends over 15 amino acids. Germline CDR1 reads SGHRS; CDR2 reads YFSETQ. J was trimmed by 4 bases and V by 4 bases; bases with no gene match: 10.

The rearrangement uses TRBV7-2 and TRBJ2-7; TRBD2 matches 10 bases. CDR3 length: 15 residues. The V gene end was trimmed by 1 base and the J gene end by 3 bases; junction bases not matched to a gene: 3. Germline loops: CDR1 SGHTA, CDR2 FQGNSA. The CDR3 DNA is TGTGCCAGCAGCTTAGTCACTAGCGGGGACTACGAGCAGTACTTC. This gives the protein CASSLVTSGDYEQYF.

The chain recombines TRBV19 with TRBJ1-1, with no clear D. V lost 1 base and J lost 1, with 10 bases in between. CDR1 LNHDA and CDR2 SQIVND come from the germline V gene (reference sequence). The CDR3 extends over 15 amino acids. Here the CDR3 reads CASSIVGSSNTEAFF. The CDR3 DNA sequence: TGTGCCAGTAGTATAGTTGGCAGTTCGAACACTGAAGCTTTCTTT.

The rearrangement links TRBV19 to TRBJ1-1; maybe TRBD1 (5 bases). Germline-derived CDR1 and CDR2 are LNHDA and SQIVND (reference sequence). The CDR3 has 13 amino acids. V lost 8 bases to trimming and J lost 3 bases, with 13 bases between them. The CDR3 loop is CASSSGRHTEAFF. DNA for the CDR3: TGTGCCAGTTCCTCAGGGAGGCACACTGAAGCTTTCTTT.

This chain joins TRBV6-1 and TRBJ2-3, with TRBD2 matching 8 bases. This CDR3 comprises 17 residues. With 3 bases clipped from V and 0 bases from J, the junction kept 8 bases outside the gene matches. CDR1 and CDR2 from the germline V gene are MNHNS and SASEGT. Here the CDR3 reads CASSERIAGTSTDTQYF. The CDR3 nucleotides are TGTGCCAGCAGTGAGCGAATAGCGGGGACTAGCACAGATACGCAGTATTTT.

The chain couples TRBV5-4 to TRBJ1-3; 7 nucleotides agree with TRBD1. Germline CDR1 SGHNT, CDR2 YYREEE (reference sequence). CDR3 length: 15 residues. Trimming at V came to 4 bases and at J to 0 bases, leaving 4 bases not matched to a gene. The CDR3 DNA is TGTGCCAGCAGCATAGGACAGGTCTCTGGAAACACCATATATTTT. This translates into CASSIGQVSGNTIYF.

The chain links TRBV7-3 to TRBJ2-1, with TRBD2 matching over 12 bases. With V trimmed by 1 base and J by 10 bases, 8 bases remained unmatched. Germline V CDR1 and CDR2: SGHTA, FQGTGA. The CDR3 runs to 16 residues. CDR3 sequence reads: CASSLRASGGAGEQFF. The CDR3 coding sequence is TGTGCCAGCAGCTTAAGGGCTAGCGGGGGGGCCGGGGAGCAGTTCTTC. The full variable domain, completed using reference TRBV7-3 and TRBJ2-1, is GAGVSQTPSNKVTEKGKYVELRCDPISGHTALYWYRQSLGQGPEFLIYFQGTGAADDSGLPNDRFFAVRPEGSVSTLKIQRTERGDSAVYLCASSLRASGGAGEQFFGPGTRLTVL.

The chain uses TRBV9 and TRBJ2-7; TRBD2 agrees at 7 bases. Germline lookup yields CDR1 SGDLS and CDR2 YYNGEE. Losses at the gene ends were 0 bases for V and 2 bases for J; bases not matched to a gene: 5. The CDR3 runs to 15 residues. The DNA of the CDR3 is TGTGCCAGCAGCGTAGGGGCGGGACTAACCTACGAGCAGTACTTC. Encoded protein: CASSVGAGLTYEQYF. Full variable domain (outside the CDR3, taken from reference TRBV9 and TRBJ2-7): DSGVTQTPKHLITATGQRVTLRCSPRSGDLSVYWYQQSLDQGLQFLIQYYNGEERAKGNILERFSAQQFPDLHSELNLSSLELGDSALYFCASSVGAGLTYEQYFGPGTRLTVT.

The V gene is TRBV7-9, the J gene TRBJ2-7; D may be TRBD1 (6 bases). Germline assignment: CDR1 SEHNR and CDR2 FQNEAQ (reference sequence). Trimming removed 1 base from V and 4 bases from J, with 14 bases in between. The CDR3 has 15 amino acids. CDR3 region: CASSLGQAMVYEQYF. The CDR3 nucleotides are TGTGCCAGCAGCTTAGGACAGGCTATGGTATACGAGCAGTACTTC.

V usage is TRBV28 and J usage is TRBJ1-1; 7 bases align to TRBD1. Trimming removed 6 bases from V and 1 base from J; junction bases left unmatched: 5. The CDR3 is 14 residues long. CDR1 is MDHEN and CDR2 is SYDVKM in the germline V gene. For the CDR3, the DNA is TGTGCCAGCAGACGGGGACAGAGGAACACTGAAGCTTTCTTT. Its translation is CASRRGQRNTEAFF.

This clone was seen a single time. V is TRBV18 and J is TRBJ1-1, with D unclear. Trimming shortened V by 3 bases and J by 5 bases, and 10 bases separated the two germline ends. CDR3 length: 13 amino acids. Germline V lookup: CDR1 KGHSH, CDR2 LQKENI. The CDR3 coding sequence is TGTGCCAGCTCACCTCGGCCGGGGACTGAAGCTTTCTTT. Its translation is CASSPRPGTEAFF.

This chain joins TRBV11-2 and TRBJ1-2; D is unresolved. Trimming pared 5 bases from V and 4 bases from J, leaving 20 bases between. Germline V CDR1 and CDR2: SGHAT, FQNNGV. The CDR3 consists of 16 residues. Here the CDR3 DNA reads TGTGCCAGCAGCCCAAAGGCCGGTCACGAGGGCTATGGCTACACCTTC. Translation gives CASSPKAGHEGYGYTF.

This sequence joins TRBV29-1 and TRBJ2-7, with TRBD2 matching over 8 bases. Germline V gene lookup returns CDR1 SQVTM and CDR2 ANQGSEA. V trimming: 6 bases; J trimming: 0 bases; junction bases outside the gene matches: 7. CDR3 length: 14 amino acids. CDR3 sequence (DNA): TGCAGCGTCCCGACTAGCGAGAGCTCCTACGAGCAGTACTTC. This encodes CSVPTSESSYEQYF.

The gene calls are TRBV6-5 and TRBJ2-7; 12 bases align to TRBD1. CDR3 length equals 13 residues. After removal of 5 bases from V and 7 bases from J, the junction contained 3 bases not matched to a gene. Germline CDR1 MNHEY, CDR2 SVGAGI. DNA of the CDR3: TGTGCCAGCAGTGGGGACAGGGGGCGAGAGCAGTACTTC. Protein: CASSGDRGREQYF.

The chain combines TRBV5-1 with TRBJ2-1; D is perhaps TRBD2 (7 bases). CDR3 length equals 15 residues. Germline V gene sequence: CDR1 SGHRS, CDR2 YFSETQ. The V gene lost 4 bases and the J gene lost 5 bases, with 16 bases spanning the gap. As DNA, the CDR3 is TGCGCCAGCAGCCGGACAGCGGGGAGTAACAATGAGCAGTTCTTC. It yields the protein CASSRTAGSNNEQFF.

The V call is TRBV2, the J call TRBJ1-1; D may be TRBD1 (5 bases). Germline CDR1 SNHLY, CDR2 FYNNEI. Trimming stripped 3 bases from V and 1 base from J, with 12 bases between. The CDR3 is made up of 15 amino acids. CDR3 sequence: CASSDWRQTNTEAFF. CDR3 DNA sequence: TGTGCCAGCAGTGACTGGCGACAGACGAACACTGAAGCTTTCTTT.